This T cell receptor (beta chain) came from a study of blood T cell repertoires in COVID-19. Germline CDR1 and CDR2: SNHLY and FYNNEI. The CDR3 contains 13 residues. Trimming pared 10 bases from V and 4 bases from J, leaving 16 bases between. Here immunoSEQ multiplex PCR was the method, and the copy in TCRdb shows in-frame clones only, minus some. The sample has more than 100,000 clones, 87% seen once. The J gene is TRBJ1-2, the V gene TRBV2, with D hard to call. This TCR was recovered from a man aged 50 to 60 in a cohort sampled during active COVID-19. Sequenced input: peripheral blood. The CDR3, as DNA: TGTGCCACCCCGCGGGGTGGTGGCTATGGCTACACCTTC. Translated, it gives CATPRGGGYGYTF. Based on the CDR3 plus reference TRBV2 and TRBJ1-2, the full variable domain is EPEVTQTPSHQVTQMGQEVILRCVPISNHLYFYWYRQILGQKVEFLVSFYNNEISEKSEIFDDQFSVERPDGSNFTLKIRSTKLEDSAMYFCATPRGGGYGYTFGSGTRLTVV.